Presented here are 32 T cell receptor beta chains from one specimen sequenced in a study of shared clonotypes between healthy human individuals. Profiling relied on immunoSEQ multiplex PCR, and the TCRdb table lists in-frame clones only, not all of them. This sample carries approximately 1,000,000 clones, about 84% of them seen once, and the ten largest clones take 0.5% to 0.6%. Sequencing was done on a sample of memory CD4+ T cells from PBMCs. Sample subset: CD45RA-negative fraction. These receptors originate from a man aged 18 to 29 in good health. Some clones in this sample may be carry-over from other donors' samples.

The chain joins TRBV10-3 to TRBJ1-1; the match to TRBD1 covers 7 bases. After removal of 2 bases from V and 9 bases from J, the junction contained 6 bases not matched to a gene. Germline V gives CDR1 ENHRY, CDR2 SYGVKD. The CDR3 consists of 13 residues. CDR3 sequence: CAISEENRGQAFF. In DNA, the CDR3 is TGTGCCATCAGTGAGGAAAACAGGGGCCAAGCTTTCTTT.

The chain joins TRBV11-2 to TRBJ2-3; D unresolved. This CDR3 has 14 amino acids. Germline V gives CDR1 SGHAT, CDR2 FQNNGV. Trimming removed 5 bases from V and 0 bases from J, with 9 bases in between. CDR3 DNA sequence: TGTGCCAGCAGCCTCCAGACTAGCACAGATACGCAGTATTTT. Its translation is CASSLQTSTDTQYF.

The chain joins TRBV7-2 to TRBJ1-2; D is perhaps TRBD1 (6 bases). CDR3 length: 14 amino acids. V was clipped by 1 base and J by 13 bases, with 19 bases between them. Germline V lookup: CDR1 SGHTA, CDR2 FQGNSA. In DNA, the CDR3 is TGTGCCAGCAGCTTAGGCAGGGGCCTATTGGCCCGCACCTTC. Translating it yields CASSLGRGLLARTF.

V gene TRBV9 combines with J gene TRBJ2-1, with 9 bases lining up with TRBD2. CDR3 length: 14 amino acids. Trimming removed 0 bases from V and 9 bases from J; junction bases left unmatched: 4. The germline V gene has CDR1 SGDLS and CDR2 YYNGEE. The CDR3 reads CASSVVAGEGEQFF. DNA of the CDR3: TGTGCCAGCAGCGTAGTAGCGGGAGAGGGTGAGCAGTTCTTC.

This clone was counted a single time. The genes are TRBV7-3 and TRBJ2-7; TRBD2 agrees at 11 bases. The CDR3 totals 15 residues. V trimming: 9 bases; J trimming: 5 bases; junction bases outside the gene matches: 12. Germline V lookup: CDR1 SGHTA, CDR2 FQGTGA. The CDR3 DNA reads as TGTGCCAGTTCTGTAGCGGGAGGGCCGGGCAACGAGCAGTACTTC. It is translated as CASSVAGGPGNEQYF.

V usage is TRBV5-5 and J usage is TRBJ2-2, with 10 bases matching TRBD2. V was pared by 6 bases and J by 9 bases, with 17 bases of the junction left unmatched. CDR3 size: 17 residues. CDR1 and CDR2 from the germline V gene are SGHKS and YYEKEE (reference sequence). CDR3 coding DNA: TGTGCCAGCAACTTATTGGAGGGGACTAGCGTGACTAGGGAGCTGTTTTTT. Translated, it gives CASNLLEGTSVTRELFF.

The chain has TRBV27 and TRBJ2-7, with 8 nucleotides matching TRBD2. V was pared by 6 bases and J by 2 bases, with 9 bases of the junction left unmatched. This CDR3 is 15 amino acids long. Germline loops: CDR1 MNHEY, CDR2 SMNVEV (reference sequence). This CDR3 reads CASSYTGGGTYEQYF. Here the CDR3 DNA reads TGTGCCAGCAGCTATACCGGGGGGGGAACCTACGAGCAGTACTTC.

A single count supports this clone. Only one base separates this from a far larger clonotype, so it likely reflects a read error. This CDR3 is also generated by other DNA sequences in the sample. The J gene is TRBJ2-2, the V gene TRBV7-7, with D perhaps matching TRBD1 (5 bases). Between the trimmed V and J ends, which lost 3 bases and 4 bases, there was a span of 6 bases. The CDR3 sequence is 13 residues long. Germline V gives CDR1 SSHAT, CDR2 FNYEAQ (reference sequence). In DNA, the CDR3 is TGTGCCAGCAGCTTGGGGCCCACCGGGGAGCTGTTTTTT. Encoded protein: CASSLGPTGELFF.

This clone is a singleton in its sample. The chain is built from TRBV6-4 and TRBJ1-5; D is undetermined. This CDR3 spans 18 amino acids. CDR1 is MRHNA and CDR2 is SNTAGT in the germline V gene. Trimming took 5 bases from V and 0 from J, leaving 20 bases between them. This chain's CDR3 is CASSHGRLRRPSNQPQHF. The CDR3 nucleotides read TGTGCCAGCAGTCACGGGAGATTGAGGCGGCCTAGCAATCAGCCCCAGCATTTT.

CDR3 nucleotides: TGTGCCAGCTCACTCCGACAGGGGCCCCCCAATGAGCAGTTCTTC. Its protein product is CASSLRQGPPNEQFF. The rearrangement uses TRBV18 and TRBJ2-1; TRBD1 agrees at 8 bases. The CDR3 has 15 amino acids. The J segment lost 6 bases and the V segment lost 4 bases, leaving 8 bases of the junction unmatched. Germline V CDR1 and CDR2: KGHSH, LQKENI.

The chain employs TRBV30 and TRBJ1-1, with D unresolved. CDR3 length equals 10 residues. Germline CDR1 is GTSNPN and CDR2 is SVGIG (reference sequence). Deletions cut 3 bases from V and 3 bases from J, with 2 bases between. This CDR3 is CAWRDTEAFF. In DNA, the CDR3 is TGTGCCTGGAGGGACACTGAAGCTTTCTTT.

V usage is TRBV28 and J usage is TRBJ1-2; D unclear. CDR3 length equals 14 residues. V was clipped by 2 bases and J by 3 bases, with 10 bases between them. The V gene's germline CDR1 is MDHEN and CDR2 SYDVKM. In nucleotides, the CDR3 is TGTGCCAGCAGTTTAAGGGATCCCTACTATGGCTACACCTTC. Residues: CASSLRDPYYGYTF.

The chain couples TRBV4-2 to TRBJ2-1; 12 bases fit TRBD2. CDR3 length: 16 amino acids. The V gene's germline CDR1 is LGHNA and CDR2 YNFKEQ. The junction had 8 bases not matched to a gene; V was cut back by 4 bases and J by 7 bases. DNA of the CDR3: TGTGCCAGCAGCCGCAGACTAGCGGGAGAGGGTAATGAGCAGTTCTTC. The encoded protein is CASSRRLAGEGNEQFF.

The chain combines TRBV6-5 with TRBJ1-1, with D perhaps matching TRBD1 (5 bases). Germline V gene lookup returns CDR1 MNHEY and CDR2 SVGAGI. V shed 3 bases and J shed 6 bases, with 20 bases lying between them. CDR3 length: 16 residues. CDR3 in DNA: TGTGCCAGCAGTTATACCGGAGGGGTTTACGTGGCTGAAGCTTTCTTT. Its protein is CASSYTGGVYVAEAFF.

The chain carries TRBV12-5 and TRBJ2-5; 7 positions match TRBD2. This CDR3 has 13 amino acids. Looked up from germline, CDR1 is LGHNT and CDR2 is FRNRAP. V shed 6 bases, J shed 5 bases, and the junction held 6 bases outside the gene matches. The CDR3 DNA reads as TGTGCTAGTGGAGGACGGGGGGTGGAGACCCAGTACTTC. This encodes CASGGRGVETQYF.

The table lists this clone with a few counts. The chain uses TRBV2 and TRBJ2-7, with 9 bases matching TRBD1. Unmatched junction bases numbered 8, after V lost 7 bases and J lost 4 bases. Germline V gene data show CDR1 as SNHLY and CDR2 as FYNNEI. This CDR3 contains 14 residues. The chain's CDR3 is CASTPGTGRYEQYF. As DNA, the CDR3 is TGTGCCAGCACCCCGGGGACAGGGAGGTACGAGCAGTACTTC. The full variable domain, its missing parts supplied by reference TRBV2 and TRBJ2-7, is EPEVTQTPSHQVTQMGQEVILRCVPISNHLYFYWYRQILGQKVEFLVSFYNNEISEKSEIFDDQFSVERPDGSNFTLKIRSTKLEDSAMYFCASTPGTGRYEQYFGPGTRLTVT.

This chain connects TRBV7-8 to TRBJ2-2, with 7 bases that match TRBD1. This CDR3 is built from 16 residues. The V gene's germline CDR1 is SGHVS and CDR2 FQNEAQ. With V trimmed by 6 bases and J by 0 bases, 7 bases remained unmatched. CDR3 loop: CASRSPGTANTGELFF. In DNA form, the CDR3 reads TGTGCCAGCAGGTCGCCAGGGACAGCGAACACCGGGGAGCTGTTTTTT.

This clone has just one count. The chain links TRBV7-8 to TRBJ1-1; D not certain. The CDR3 is 16 residues long. Looked up from germline, CDR1 is SGHVS and CDR2 is FQNEAQ. V was clipped by 5 bases and J by 1 base, with 17 bases between them. Here the CDR3 reads CASSPPRWRWNTEAFF. The CDR3 coding sequence is TGTGCCAGCAGCCCCCCGAGGTGGCGATGGAACACTGAAGCTTTCTTT.

Here the CDR3 DNA reads TGCGCCAGCAGCCAGGGGAGGACTAGCGGGAGGTCGGTTGAGCAGTTCTTC. Translated, it gives CASSQGRTSGRSVEQFF. This chain joins TRBV4-1 and TRBJ2-1; 14 bases agree with TRBD2. The CDR3 loop spans 17 amino acids. The trim removed 3 bases at V and 9 bases at J, leaving 10 bases unmatched. Germline V CDR1 and CDR2: MGHRA, YSYEKL.

The J gene is TRBJ2-4, the V gene TRBV6-5, with 8 bases aligning to TRBD2. CDR1 is MNHEY, CDR2 SVGAGI, per germline. The CDR3 runs 15 residues. Losses at the gene ends were 4 bases for V and 2 bases for J; bases not matched to a gene: 4. The CDR3 loop reads CASSWGGGSKNIQYF. The CDR3 nucleotides read TGTGCCAGCAGTTGGGGCGGGGGGTCCAAAAACATTCAGTACTTC.

The chain employs TRBV11-2 and TRBJ2-5, with a possible D match to TRBD2 (6 bases). V dropped 0 bases and J dropped 5 bases, with 19 bases sitting between them. Germline assignment: CDR1 SGHAT and CDR2 FQNNGV. The CDR3 is 17 residues long. DNA for the CDR3: TGTGCCAGCAGCTTAGACGGGGGACGCTGGGAAAGGGAGACCCAGTACTTC. It is translated as CASSLDGGRWERETQYF.

The chain carries TRBV7-2 and TRBJ2-7, with 11 bases that match TRBD1. CDR3 length equals 15 residues. V lost 5 bases to trimming and J lost 6 bases; unmatched junction nucleotides: 9. CDR1 and CDR2 (germline): SGHTA, FQGNSA. CDR3 nucleotide sequence: TGTGCCAGCAGCCTACGGCGGACAGGGGGCGGCGAGCAGTACTTC. Translating gives CASSLRRTGGGEQYF.

Points on this clone: Other nucleotide sequences from this sample produce the same CDR3. V usage is TRBV28 and J usage is TRBJ2-7, with TRBD1 matching 8 bases. Germline CDR1 and CDR2: MDHEN and SYDVKM. The J segment lost 2 bases and the V segment lost 4 bases, leaving 7 bases of the junction unmatched. The CDR3 is 15 residues long. The CDR3 is CASSSPGTGAYEQYF. The CDR3 DNA follows: TGTGCCAGCAGTTCCCCCGGGACAGGCGCCTACGAGCAGTACTTC.

The V call is TRBV19, the J call TRBJ2-1, with 8 bases identical to TRBD1. The CDR3 is made up of 16 amino acids. Trimming removed 4 bases from V and 4 bases from J; junction bases left unmatched: 9. Germline V gene data show CDR1 as LNHDA and CDR2 as SQIVND (reference sequence). The CDR3 DNA is TGTGCCAGTAGTACCCCTCCCTGGACAGGGTACAATGAGCAGTTCTTC. Translation: CASSTPPWTGYNEQFF.

For the CDR3, the DNA is TGTGCCAGCAGCAGGCTAGCGGGAGGGGGGAATGAGCAGTTCTTC. It yields the protein CASSRLAGGGNEQFF. The chain has TRBV7-2 and TRBJ2-1; 12 bases agree with TRBD2. This CDR3 has 15 amino acids. The J segment lost 7 bases and the V segment lost 5 bases, leaving 6 bases of the junction unmatched. CDR1 is SGHTA, CDR2 FQGNSA, per germline.

This sequence joins TRBV6-6 and TRBJ1-2; D gene uncertain. With 0 bases removed from V and 4 bases from J, the gap between germline ends came to 6 bases. CDR3 length: 13 residues. The germline V gene has CDR1 MNHNY and CDR2 SVGAGI (reference sequence). The CDR3 is CASSYSSSYGYTF. The DNA of the CDR3 is TGTGCCAGCAGTTACTCGAGCAGCTATGGCTACACCTTC.

The V and J genes are TRBV5-1 and TRBJ1-3; D gene ambiguous. The CDR3 sequence is 15 residues long. Germline values: CDR1 SGHRS, CDR2 YFSETQ. Deletions cut 4 bases from V and 0 bases from J, with 11 bases between. CDR3 sequence: CASSPLIGSGNTIYF. The CDR3 nucleotides are TGCGCCAGCAGCCCCCTCATAGGCTCTGGAAACACCATATATTTT.

The chain combines TRBV5-1 with TRBJ2-2; a weak D match, TRBD1 (6 bases). Germline V lookup: CDR1 SGHRS, CDR2 YFSETQ. This CDR3 contains 15 residues. Trimming cost V 2 bases and J 0 bases, with 8 bases left between them. The CDR3 nucleotides read TGCGCCAGCAGCTTTGACAGGACGAACACCGGGGAGCTGTTTTTT. As protein: CASSFDRTNTGELFF.

The chain is built from TRBV7-2 and TRBJ2-3; 7 positions agree with TRBD2. The CDR3 is made up of 15 amino acids. The germline V gene has CDR1 SGHTA and CDR2 FQGNSA. The ends lost 7 bases at V and 2 bases at J; junction bases unmatched: 9. CDR3: CASTYVGLPTDTQYF. CDR3 sequence (DNA): TGTGCCAGCACCTACGTGGGACTACCCACAGATACGCAGTATTTT. The whole variable domain, remainder taken from reference TRBV7-2 and TRBJ2-3, is GAGVSQSPSNKVTEKGKDVELRCDPISGHTALYWYRQSLGQGLEFLIYFQGNSAPDKSGLPSDRFSAERTGGSVSTLTIQRTQQEDSAVYLCASTYVGLPTDTQYFGPGTRLTVL.

The chain carries TRBV6-4 and TRBJ2-6; 8 positions match TRBD1. Per the germline V gene, CDR1 is MRHNA and CDR2 is SNTAGT. CDR3 length: 15 residues. The trim removed 6 bases at V and 1 base at J, leaving 2 bases unmatched. The CDR3 region is CASSDRGSGANVLTF. CDR3 nucleotide sequence: TGTGCCAGCAGCGACAGGGGTTCTGGGGCCAACGTCCTGACTTTC.

The chain uses TRBV10-3 and TRBJ1-1, with unresolved D. V was shortened by 6 bases and J by 0 bases, with 8 bases between the two germline ends. This CDR3 region has 13 residues. Germline V lookup: CDR1 ENHRY, CDR2 SYGVKD. CDR3 region: CAIRGFLNTEAFF. CDR3 DNA sequence: TGTGCCATCAGGGGATTTCTGAACACTGAAGCTTTCTTT.

This clone was counted only a few times. The chain recombines TRBV2 with TRBJ2-3, with a tentative D call TRBD1 (5 bases). CDR3 length equals 13 residues. Trimming left V 5 bases short and J 2 bases short, with 8 bases between. CDR1 is SNHLY, CDR2 FYNNEI, per germline. The CDR3, as DNA: TGTGCCAGCAGTAGACAGACCACAGATACGCAGTATTTT. Protein: CASSRQTTDTQYF. Variable domain in full (rest from reference TRBV2 and TRBJ2-3): EPEVTQTPSHQVTQMGQEVILRCVPISNHLYFYWYRQILGQKVEFLVSFYNNEISEKSEIFDDQFSVERPDGSNFTLKIRSTKLEDSAMYFCASSRQTTDTQYFGPGTRLTVL.